Listed here are 11 T cell receptor beta chains from one sample, sequenced in a study of blood T cell repertoires in COVID-19. Assay: immunoSEQ multiplex PCR; the TCRdb copy retains only in-frame clones and omits some. Of roughly 700,000 clones listed, 85% to 90% are singletons. Sequenced material: peripheral blood. These receptors were collected from a woman under 30 with acute or convalescent COVID-19.

The chain couples TRBV30 to TRBJ1-5; possible D gene TRBD1, 5 bases. The CDR3 spans 13 residues. The V gene lost 5 bases and the J gene lost 6 bases, with 14 bases spanning the gap. Germline CDR1 reads GTSNPN; CDR2 reads SVGIG (reference sequence). CDR3 in amino acids: CAWASDRSQPQHF. CDR3 sequence (DNA): TGTGCCTGGGCAAGCGACAGATCTCAGCCCCAGCATTTT.

V and J are TRBV30 and TRBJ2-2, with TRBD2 matching 12 bases. From germline, CDR1 is GTSNPN and CDR2 SVGIG (reference sequence). CDR3 size: 15 residues. Trimming took 7 bases from V and 3 from J; bases not matched to a gene: 6. The CDR3 coding sequence is TGTGCCTTCCTAGCGGGGGGGCGTGACACCGGGGAGCTGTTTTTT. Protein sequence: CAFLAGGRDTGELFF.

In this sample, this clone turned up once. The chain has TRBV30 and TRBJ1-2; D call uncertain. This CDR3 comprises 13 residues. Germline V gene lookup returns CDR1 GTSNPN and CDR2 SVGIG (reference sequence). Trimming removed 0 bases at V and 3 bases at J, with 8 bases between. The CDR3 DNA reads TGTGCCTGGAGTGTGGAGGGTTACTATGGCTACACCTTC. Translating gives CAWSVEGYYGYTF.

The rearrangement uses TRBV6-5 and TRBJ2-7, with D tentatively TRBD1 (5 bases). Germline V gene lookup returns CDR1 MNHEY and CDR2 SVGAGI. The CDR3 is 15 amino acids. V was cut by 10 bases and J by 5 bases, with 24 bases left in between. CDR3 in DNA: TGTGCCACCAGAAAAGGCGATGACAGTAGGGACGAGCAGTACTTC. It yields the protein CATRKGDDSRDEQYF.

The V call is TRBV27, the J call TRBJ1-1; a possible D gene is TRBD1 (5 bases). The CDR3 extends over 14 amino acids. Germline V gene lookup returns CDR1 MNHEY and CDR2 SMNVEV (reference sequence). In nucleotides, the CDR3 is TGTGCTCGGGGGAGATGGTGTGGGGACACTGAAGCTTTCTTT. This gives the protein CARGRWCGDTEAFF.

The rearrangement joins TRBV19 to TRBJ1-4; 10 nucleotides align to TRBD1. Germline V CDR1 and CDR2: LNHDA, SQIVND (reference sequence). The CDR3 is 16 residues long. V shed 5 bases and J 7 bases; nucleotides not matched to a gene: 10. For the CDR3, the DNA is TGTGCCAGTAGTCTGGGACAGGGGTCGCCCCTTGAAAAACTGTTTTTT. Amino acid sequence: CASSLGQGSPLEKLFF. The full variable domain, with the rest looked up from reference TRBV19 and TRBJ1-4, is DGGITQSPKYLFRKEGQNVTLSCEQNLNHDAMYWYRQDPGQGLRLIYYSQIVNDFQKGDIAEGYSVSREKKESFPLTVTSAQKNPTAFYLCASSLGQGSPLEKLFFGSGTQLSVL.

The chain has TRBV6-2 or TRBV6-3 and TRBJ1-1; no firm D call. The CDR3 runs to 11 residues. The ends were cut back, 5 bases at V and 7 bases at J, with 8 bases in the middle. Per the germline V gene, CDR1 is MNHEY and CDR2 is SVGEGT. This CDR3 is CASSRLNEAFF. CDR3 in DNA: TGTGCCAGCAGTCGACTCAATGAAGCTTTCTTT.

The J gene is TRBJ2-1, the V gene TRBV6-1, with 8 bases fitting TRBD2. J gave up 8 bases and V 1 base, and 4 bases lay outside the gene matches. The germline gives CDR1 MNHNS, CDR2 SASEGT. This CDR3 has 14 amino acids. The CDR3 DNA reads TGTGCCAGCAGTGAAGGACTAGCGATATATGAGCAGTTCTTC. The encoded protein is CASSEGLAIYEQFF.

The gene calls are TRBV4-1 and TRBJ1-1; no firm D call. Germline V gene data show CDR1 as MGHRA and CDR2 as YSYEKL. The CDR3 is made up of 13 amino acids. V lost 1 base, J lost 1 base, and 4 bases lay in between. The CDR3 spells CASSQVGNTEAFF. CDR3 nucleotides: TGCGCCAGCAGCCAAGTCGGGAACACTGAAGCTTTCTTT.

This clone has only one observation. This chain connects TRBV27 to TRBJ2-2; 9 positions agree with TRBD2. The CDR3 has 13 residues. Germline V gene lookup returns CDR1 MNHEY and CDR2 SMNVEV (reference sequence). V shed 9 bases and J 5 bases; nucleotides not matched to a gene: 4. The CDR3 bases are TGTGCCAGAAGCGGGGGGCGGACCGGGGAGCTGTTTTTT. The encoded protein is CARSGGRTGELFF.

This chain links TRBV7-2 with TRBJ1-2; a possible D gene is TRBD1 (6 bases). V was trimmed by 6 bases and J by 5 bases, leaving 13 bases between them. The V gene's germline CDR1 is SGHTA and CDR2 FQGNSA. The CDR3 runs to 13 residues. The CDR3 nucleotides read TGTGCCAGCAGGTTACAGGGACTTTATGGCTACACCTTC. Encoded protein: CASRLQGLYGYTF.